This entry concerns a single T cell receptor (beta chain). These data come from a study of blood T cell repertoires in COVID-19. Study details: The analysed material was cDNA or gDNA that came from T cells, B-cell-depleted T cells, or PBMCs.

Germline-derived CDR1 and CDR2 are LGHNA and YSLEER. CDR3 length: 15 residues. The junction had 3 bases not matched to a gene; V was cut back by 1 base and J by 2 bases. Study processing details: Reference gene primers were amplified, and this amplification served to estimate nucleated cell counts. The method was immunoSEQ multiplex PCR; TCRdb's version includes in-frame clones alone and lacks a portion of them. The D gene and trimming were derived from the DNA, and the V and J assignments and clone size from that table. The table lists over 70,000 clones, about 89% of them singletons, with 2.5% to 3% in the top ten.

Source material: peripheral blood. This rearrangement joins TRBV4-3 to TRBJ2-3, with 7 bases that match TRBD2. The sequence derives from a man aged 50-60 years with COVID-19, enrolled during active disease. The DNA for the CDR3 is TGCGCCAGCAGCCAAGGAGCGGGGCCCACAGATACGCAGTATTTT. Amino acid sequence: CASSQGAGPTDTQYF.